One TCR beta chain is described in this entry. What it recognizes is unknown. The sample is drawn from a study of vaccination and CD4 T cells after COVID-19. Overall study: Of the convalescent patients, who were SARS-CoV-2 positive by nasal swab PCR, about 10 had mild and one severe disease. Everyone enrolled got two doses of BNT162b2 or mRNA-1273 vaccine.

Study-level findings and limits: Analysis of convalescent patients found that 304 of 307 vaccine-specific clones were spike mono-reactive.

The sample's time point: late sampling 161 to 241 days after vaccination in a few convalescent patients. Positive PCR dates spanned March to December 2020, predating US Alpha, Beta and Delta variants. MiXCR was run by TCRdb on the PCR reads, yielding one entry per CDR3 protein. The sample consists of 25,000 to 30,000 distinct CDR3 sequences, 45% to 60% of them appearing once. V was pared by 6 bases and J by 5 bases, with 11 bases between. Germline values: CDR1 MNHNS, CDR2 SASEGT. The CDR3 runs to 13 residues. This sample comprised CD4+ T cells from blood, obtained about 7 months after SARS-CoV-2 vaccination. The clonotype was recovered from a human donor who had recovered from COVID-19. The rearrangement joins TRBV6-1 to TRBJ2-1; no reliable D call. DNA for the CDR3: TGTGCCAGCAGCCTCGAATCAAACAATGAGCAGTTCTTC. Translating it yields CASSLESNNEQFF.